These 6 T cell receptor beta chains were all obtained from the same sample, sequenced in a study of shared clonotypes between healthy human individuals. Produced via immunoSEQ multiplex PCR; TCRdb's table is partial and in-frame only. The sample contains approximately 980,000 clones, 76% of which appear only once. The sequencing input was memory CD4+ T cells sorted from blood. Subset reported: CD45RA-negative fraction. These receptors were taken from a man aged 18 to 30 in good health.

The chain employs TRBV28 and TRBJ2-7; the match to TRBD1 covers 10 bases. This CDR3 is 14 amino acids long. V dropped 7 bases and J dropped 5; count of bases not matched to a gene: 8. CDR1 MDHEN and CDR2 SYDVKM come from the germline V gene. CDR3 nucleotides: TGTGCCAGCACGGCCCGGGACAGGGGAAACGAGCAGTACTTC. This translates into CASTARDRGNEQYF.

V gene TRBV6-5 combines with J gene TRBJ2-1, with TRBD2 matching over 7 bases. The CDR3 extends over 16 amino acids. Germline V lookup: CDR1 MNHEY, CDR2 SVGAGI. The trim removed 0 bases at V and 0 bases at J, leaving 2 bases unmatched. The CDR3 DNA sequence: TGTGCCAGCAGTTACTCGGCGGGAGCCTCCTACAATGAGCAGTTCTTC. This gives the protein CASSYSAGASYNEQFF.

On this clone: At one of its ends the junction is not consistent with the germline gene, which may arise from a read error. This chain connects TRBV29-1 to TRBJ2-2; no clear D. Germline V gene lookup returns CDR1 SQVTM and CDR2 ANQGSEA. The CDR3 sequence is 11 residues long. CDR3 loop: CSVKEAGELFF. DNA for the CDR3: TGCAGCGTTAAAGAAGCCGGGGAGCTGTTTTTT.

This chain connects TRBV2 to TRBJ2-2, with 12 positions matching TRBD1. Germline CDR1 SNHLY, CDR2 FYNNEI. Trimming at V came to 9 bases and at J to 8 bases, leaving 10 bases not matched to a gene. The CDR3 totals 15 residues. In DNA form, the CDR3 reads TGTGCCAGAGGTTCCGGGACAGGGGGCGAAGGGGAGCTGTTTTTT. Protein: CARGSGTGGEGELFF.

The gene calls are TRBV9 and TRBJ2-7; D might be TRBD1 or TRBD2, each matching 5 bases. CDR3 length: 14 amino acids. Germline-derived CDR1 and CDR2 are SGDLS and YYNGEE. Trimming took off 0 bases at V and 0 bases at J, with 7 bases between the two ends. The CDR3 DNA sequence: TGTGCCAGCAGCGTAGGGGACCCCTCCTACGAGCAGTACTTC. Protein product: CASSVGDPSYEQYF. The full variable domain, rest sourced from reference TRBV9 and TRBJ2-7, is DSGVTQTPKHLITATGQRVTLRCSPRSGDLSVYWYQQSLDQGLQFLIQYYNGEERAKGNILERFSAQQFPDLHSELNLSSLELGDSALYFCASSVGDPSYEQYFGPGTRLTVT.

The chain couples TRBV6-1 to TRBJ1-5; the match to TRBD1 covers 9 bases. CDR1 is MNHNS and CDR2 is SASEGT in the germline V gene. V lost 7 bases and J lost 6; bases outside the gene matches: 7. The CDR3 spans 14 residues. The CDR3 DNA follows: TGTGCCAGCACCGACCGGGACAGGGTTCAGCCCCAGCATTTT. It specifies CASTDRDRVQPQHF.